This is a list of T cell receptor beta chains from one sample in a study of cytomegalovirus exposure and HLA in healthy donors. TCRdb's copy holds only in-frame clones and misses some; the assay was immunoSEQ multiplex PCR. The sample includes 150,000 or so clones, roughly 71% seen only once; the top ten take approximately 1.4%. The specimen sequenced was PBMCs. The receptors were sampled from a girl aged 10 to 17 in good health and CMV-seronegative. The CDR3 runs from the conserved cysteine through the conserved F or W. D genes are given only for firm matches. Clone size is shown for a subset of rows, as once, few, many or a class of expanded clone.

D	V	size	J	CDR3	DNA
NA	TRBV5-1	few	TRBJ1-5	CASSATGMDQPQHF	TGCGCCAGCAGCGCCACAGGGATGGATCAGCCCCAGCATTTT
NA	TRBV15	once	TRBJ1-2	CATSRRGYGYTF	TGTGCCACCAGCAGACGGGGGTATGGCTACACCTTC
NA	TRBV29-1	NA	TRBJ1-1	CSGKSGAHEAFF	TGCAGCGGTAAAAGCGGGGCGCATGAAGCTTTCTTT
NA	TRBV10-3	NA	TRBJ1-2	CAISDGNRDYGYTF	TGTGCCATCAGTGATGGTAACAGGGACTATGGCTACACCTTC
TRBD2	TRBV11-1	NA	TRBJ2-7	CASSRGTSHFEQYF	TGTGCCAGCAGCCGCGGGACTAGTCATTTCGAGCAGTACTTC
NA	TRBV5-6	few	TRBJ1-2	CATSDDLGVYGYTF	TGTGCCACCTCTGACGACCTGGGCGTCTATGGCTACACCTTC
NA	TRBV15	few	TRBJ1-2	CATSGDGTLGYTF	TGTGCCACCAGCGGAGATGGGACACTGGGCTACACCTTC
NA	TRBV7-3	NA	TRBJ2-7	CASSPNPGYEQYF	TGTGCCAGCAGCCCTAATCCCGGCTACGAGCAGTACTTC
NA	TRBV27	NA	TRBJ1-1	CASSLSTGSTEAFF	TGTGCCAGCAGTTTATCGACAGGTTCCACTGAAGCTTTCTTT
NA	TRBV4-1	NA	TRBJ1-4	CASSQDRLFF	TGCGCCAGCAGCCAAGATAGACTGTTTTTT
NA	TRBV6-1	NA	TRBJ1-5	CASSVVAGRSSNQPQHF	TGTGCCAGCAGTGTTGTAGCGGGGAGGTCGAGCAATCAGCCCCAGCATTTT
TRBD2	TRBV6-5	NA	TRBJ2-7	CASSYQGGVYEQYF	TGTGCCAGCAGTTACCAGGGAGGGGTTTACGAGCAGTACTTC
NA	TRBV11-2	NA	TRBJ1-1	CASSLELGVGSGTEAFF	TGTGCCAGCAGCCTAGAACTGGGCGTTGGGTCCGGTACTGAAGCTTTCTTT
NA	TRBV20-1	NA	TRBJ1-1	CSPMGVAFF	TGCAGCCCCATGGGAGTAGCTTTCTTT
NA	TRBV5-4	NA	TRBJ1-3	CATRGQAPGNTIYF	TGTGCCACCCGGGGTCAGGCCCCTGGAAACACCATATATTTT
NA	TRBV6-4	medium-sized	TRBJ2-2	CASSDTDTGELFF	TGTGCCAGCAGTGACACAGACACCGGGGAGCTGTTTTTT
TRBD1	TRBV19	NA	TRBJ2-1	CASTTHRGWTDEQFF	TGTGCCAGTACAACACACAGGGGATGGACCGATGAGCAGTTCTTC
TRBD2	TRBV2	NA	TRBJ2-7	CASSGGLAGAYEQYF	TGTGCCAGCAGTGGGGGACTAGCGGGGGCCTACGAGCAGTACTTC
NA	TRBV19	NA	TRBJ2-2	CASSIGRGGTGELFF	TGTGCCAGTAGTATAGGACGAGGCGGCACCGGGGAGCTGTTTTTT
NA	TRBV4-1	NA	TRBJ1-3	CASSQAREDTIYF	TGCGCCAGCAGCCAAGCCCGTGAGGACACCATATATTTT
TRBD2	TRBV5-4	NA	TRBJ2-3	CASSPGLAASKDTQYF	TGTGCCAGCAGCCCCGGACTAGCGGCTTCAAAGGATACGCAGTATTTT
NA	TRBV9	once	TRBJ2-5	CASSVALPGGSHGETQYF	TGTGCCAGCAGCGTAGCCCTTCCGGGGGGCAGTCATGGGGAGACCCAGTACTTC
NA	TRBV2	NA	TRBJ1-1	CASEQGSEAFF	TGTGCCAGCGAACAGGGTTCTGAAGCTTTCTTT
TRBD1	TRBV27	NA	TRBJ2-7	CASSPDRVTSYEQYF	TGTGCCAGCAGCCCCGACAGGGTTACATCCTACGAGCAGTACTTC
NA	TRBV7-8	NA	TRBJ1-6	CASSLEGANSPLHF	TGTGCCAGCAGCTTAGAGGGAGCCAATTCACCCCTCCACTTT
NA	TRBV5-6	NA	TRBJ1-1	CASSPSQTGNTEAFF	TGTGCCAGCAGCCCTAGCCAGACAGGAAACACTGAAGCTTTCTTT
TRBD2	TRBV19	NA	TRBJ2-3	CASRPRLAGGLLSLTDTQYF	TGTGCCAGTAGGCCGCGATTAGCGGGGGGCCTTTTGAGCCTCACAGATACGCAGTATTTT
TRBD1	TRBV13	NA	TRBJ1-2	CASSLGQGYGYTF	TGTGCCAGCAGCCTTGGACAGGGCTATGGCTACACCTTC
TRBD1	TRBV2	NA	TRBJ1-2	CASLNSRDRVSGYTF	TGTGCCAGCCTTAACTCCCGGGACAGGGTATCTGGCTACACCTTC
TRBD1	TRBV7-9	NA	TRBJ1-2	CASRRAGTGNYGYTF	TGTGCCAGCCGAAGAGCGGGGACAGGAAACTATGGCTACACCTTC
NA	TRBV7-9	NA	TRBJ1-3	CASSLNAGGRFGNTIYF	TGTGCCAGCAGCTTAAACGCCGGGGGACGATTCGGAAACACCATATATTTT
TRBD1	TRBV5-8	once	TRBJ2-3	CASSLSAGTGEDTQYF	TGTGCCAGCAGCTTGTCCGCCGGGACAGGGGAAGATACGCAGTATTTT
NA	TRBV28	NA	TRBJ1-1	CASSSLRDTEAFF	TGTGCCAGCAGTTCCCTCCGGGACACTGAAGCTTTCTTT
TRBD1	TRBV5-6	few	TRBJ1-1	CASSLGRGSVTEAFF	TGTGCCAGCAGCTTGGGCAGGGGGTCGGTCACTGAAGCTTTCTTT
TRBD1	TRBV5-1	once	TRBJ2-1	CASRASLSLGQGAIVEQFF	TGCGCCAGCAGGGCCTCCCTTTCCCTGGGACAGGGGGCGATCGTTGAGCAGTTCTTC
NA	TRBV5-1	few	TRBJ2-1	CASSFETGNNEQFF	TGCGCCAGCAGCTTCGAGACAGGTAACAATGAGCAGTTCTTC
NA	TRBV6-5	NA	TRBJ2-5	CASSLQVGETQYF	TGTGCCAGCAGTTTACAGGTCGGGGAGACCCAGTACTTC
NA	TRBV19	NA	TRBJ1-1	CASTPLQSWGDTEAFF	TGTGCCAGTACCCCGCTTCAATCCTGGGGGGACACTGAAGCTTTCTTT
NA	TRBV5-1	NA	TRBJ2-1	CASSWLSDEQFF	TGCGCCAGCAGCTGGCTCTCCGATGAGCAGTTCTTC
TRBD2	TRBV11-1	NA	TRBJ2-7	CASSVQAGAPGEQYF	TGTGCCAGCAGCGTCCAAGCGGGGGCCCCGGGGGAGCAGTACTTC
NA	TRBV5-1	NA	TRBJ2-5	CASSPRGETQYF	TGCGCCAGCAGCCCCCGAGGGGAGACCCAGTACTTC
NA	TRBV15	NA	TRBJ2-3	CATSRETRGSDTQYF	TGTGCCACCAGCAGAGAGACCCGAGGGTCAGATACGCAGTATTTT
NA	TRBV4-1	few	TRBJ2-7	CASSQAMTGATYEQYF	TGCGCCAGCAGCCAGGCTATGACAGGCGCAACCTACGAGCAGTACTTC
TRBD1	TRBV5-5	NA	TRBJ1-3	CASSQDRGSGNTIYF	TGTGCCAGCAGCCAAGACAGGGGCTCTGGAAACACCATATATTTT
TRBD1	TRBV6-5	NA	TRBJ1-4	CASSVQGAFNEKLFF	TGTGCCAGCAGTGTTCAGGGGGCTTTTAATGAAAAACTGTTTTTT
NA	TRBV6-5	NA	TRBJ1-2	CASATGDTRRGYTF	TGTGCCAGCGCCACTGGGGACACACGACGTGGCTACACCTTC
TRBD2	TRBV7-2	NA	TRBJ2-1	CASSPTGGGIYNEQFF	TGTGCCAGCAGCCCGACGGGCGGGGGAATCTACAATGAGCAGTTCTTC
NA	TRBV5-1	NA	TRBJ2-2	CASSLSPIGTGELFF	TGCGCCAGCAGCTTGTCTCCTATCGGCACCGGGGAGCTGTTTTTT
NA	TRBV6-5	few	TRBJ2-6	CASSYSGGANVLTF	TGTGCCAGCAGTTACTCCGGGGGGGCCAACGTCCTGACTTTC
TRBD2	TRBV5-4	few	TRBJ2-3	CASSLFGGGTDTQYF	TGTGCCAGCAGCTTGTTTGGGGGGGGCACAGATACGCAGTATTTT
TRBD1	TRBV19	NA	TRBJ1-1	CASRPGTGSFTEAFF	TGTGCCAGTAGACCCGGGACAGGGAGCTTCACTGAAGCTTTCTTT
NA	TRBV7-9	NA	TRBJ1-5	CASSSREHQPQHF	TGTGCCAGCAGCTCTAGGGAGCATCAGCCCCAGCATTTT
TRBD2	TRBV4-1	NA	TRBJ2-7	CASSLDAGDGYEQYF	TGCGCCAGCAGCCTGGATGCGGGGGACGGCTACGAGCAGTACTTC
TRBD1	TRBV9	NA	TRBJ2-1	CASSAGQGRNEQFF	TGTGCCAGCAGCGCCGGACAGGGGAGAAATGAGCAGTTCTTC
TRBD2	TRBV6-5	once	TRBJ2-2	CASSWRGGNTGELFF	TGTGCCAGCAGTTGGCGGGGGGGAAACACCGGGGAGCTGTTTTTT
NA	TRBV11-2	few	TRBJ1-3	CASSQASSGNTIYF	TGTGCCAGCAGTCAGGCCTCCTCTGGAAACACCATATATTTT
TRBD2	TRBV5-6	NA	TRBJ2-1	CASSSAGVTYNEQFF	TGTGCCAGCAGCTCGGCGGGGGTTACCTACAATGAGCAGTTCTTC
NA	TRBV7-9	few	TRBJ2-7	CASSSRGLDEQYF	TGTGCCAGCAGCTCCCGGGGATTGGACGAGCAGTACTTC